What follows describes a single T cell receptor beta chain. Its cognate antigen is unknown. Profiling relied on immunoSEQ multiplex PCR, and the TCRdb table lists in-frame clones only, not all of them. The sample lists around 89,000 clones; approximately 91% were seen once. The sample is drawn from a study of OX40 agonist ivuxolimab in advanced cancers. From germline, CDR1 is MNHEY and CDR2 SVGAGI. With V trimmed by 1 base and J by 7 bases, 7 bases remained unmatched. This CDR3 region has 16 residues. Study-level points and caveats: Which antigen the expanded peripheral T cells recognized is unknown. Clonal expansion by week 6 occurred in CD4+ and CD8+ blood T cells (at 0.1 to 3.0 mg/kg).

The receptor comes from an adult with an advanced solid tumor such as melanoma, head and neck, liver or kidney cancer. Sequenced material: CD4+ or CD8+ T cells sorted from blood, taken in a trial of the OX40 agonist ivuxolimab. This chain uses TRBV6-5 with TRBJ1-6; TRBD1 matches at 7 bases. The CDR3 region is CASSYYFDRENSPLHF. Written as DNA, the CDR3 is TGTGCCAGCAGTTACTATTTCGACAGGGAAAATTCACCCCTCCACTTT.